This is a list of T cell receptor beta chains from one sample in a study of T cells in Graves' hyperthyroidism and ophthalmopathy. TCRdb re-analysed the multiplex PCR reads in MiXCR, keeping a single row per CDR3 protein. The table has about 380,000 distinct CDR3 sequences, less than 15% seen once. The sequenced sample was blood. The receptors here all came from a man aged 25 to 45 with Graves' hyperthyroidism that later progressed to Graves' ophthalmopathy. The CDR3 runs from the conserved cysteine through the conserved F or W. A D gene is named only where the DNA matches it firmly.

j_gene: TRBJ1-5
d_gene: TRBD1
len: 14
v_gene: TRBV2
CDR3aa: CASSGTGRYQPQHF

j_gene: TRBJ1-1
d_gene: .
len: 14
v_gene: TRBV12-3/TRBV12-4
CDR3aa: CASSRTVMNTEAFF

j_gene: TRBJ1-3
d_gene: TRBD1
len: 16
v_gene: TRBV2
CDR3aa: CASSSDRAFFGNTIYF

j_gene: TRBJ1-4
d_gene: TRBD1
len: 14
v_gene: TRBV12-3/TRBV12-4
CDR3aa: CASSFPGGFEKLFF

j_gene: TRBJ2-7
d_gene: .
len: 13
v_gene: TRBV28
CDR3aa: CASSWAGAYEQYF

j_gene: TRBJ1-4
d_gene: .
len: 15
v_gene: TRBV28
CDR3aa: CASSSGSATNEKLFF

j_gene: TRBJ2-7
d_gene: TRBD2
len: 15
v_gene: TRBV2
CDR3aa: CASTGGTSGTYEQYF

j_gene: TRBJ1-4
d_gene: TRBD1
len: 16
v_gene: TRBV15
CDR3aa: CATSSLKGQLTEKLFF

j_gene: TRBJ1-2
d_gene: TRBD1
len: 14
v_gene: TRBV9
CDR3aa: CASSAGGGLYGYTF

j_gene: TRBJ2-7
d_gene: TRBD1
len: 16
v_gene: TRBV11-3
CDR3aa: CASSPATGQGAYEQYF

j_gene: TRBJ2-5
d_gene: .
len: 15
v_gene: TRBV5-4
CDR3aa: CASSPTVAYQETQYF

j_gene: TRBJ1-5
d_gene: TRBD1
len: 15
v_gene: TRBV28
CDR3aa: CASSPFPRGGQPQHF

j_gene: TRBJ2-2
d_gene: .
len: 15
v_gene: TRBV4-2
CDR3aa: CASSQEEGGTGELFF

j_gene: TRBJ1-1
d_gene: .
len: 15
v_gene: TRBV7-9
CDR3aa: CASSPQGQLNTEAFF

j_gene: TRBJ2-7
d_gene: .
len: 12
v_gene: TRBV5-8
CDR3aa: CASSLATYEQYF

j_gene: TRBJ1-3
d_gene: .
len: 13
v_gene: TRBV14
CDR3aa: CASSENSGNTIYF

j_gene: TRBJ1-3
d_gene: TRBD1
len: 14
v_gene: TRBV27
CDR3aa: CASSVGQRGNTIYF

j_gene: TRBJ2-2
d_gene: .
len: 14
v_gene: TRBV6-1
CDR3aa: CASSATGGTGELFF

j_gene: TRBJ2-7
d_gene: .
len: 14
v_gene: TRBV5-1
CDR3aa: CASRSLGTRYEQYF

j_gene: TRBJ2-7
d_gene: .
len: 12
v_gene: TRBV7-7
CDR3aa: CASSRQFYEQYF

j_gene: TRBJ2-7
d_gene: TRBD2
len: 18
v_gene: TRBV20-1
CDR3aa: CSAPSIIPGLAGGYEQYF

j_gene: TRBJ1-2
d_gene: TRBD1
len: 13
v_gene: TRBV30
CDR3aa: CAWSVDRGGGYTF

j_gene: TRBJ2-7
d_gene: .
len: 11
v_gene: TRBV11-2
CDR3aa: CASASYYEQYF

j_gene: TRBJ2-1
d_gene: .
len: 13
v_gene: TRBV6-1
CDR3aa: CASSWDSYNEQFF

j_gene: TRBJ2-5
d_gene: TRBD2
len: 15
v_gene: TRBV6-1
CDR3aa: CASSLAGVGQETQYF

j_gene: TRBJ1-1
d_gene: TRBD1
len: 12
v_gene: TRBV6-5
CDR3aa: CASSYGDREAFF

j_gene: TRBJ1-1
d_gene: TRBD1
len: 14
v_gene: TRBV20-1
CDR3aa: CSARYPGGHTEAFF

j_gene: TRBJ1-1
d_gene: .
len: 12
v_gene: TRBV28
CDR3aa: CASSPLWAEAFF

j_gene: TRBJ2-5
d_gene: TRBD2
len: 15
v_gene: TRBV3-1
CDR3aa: CASSQASGGQETQYF

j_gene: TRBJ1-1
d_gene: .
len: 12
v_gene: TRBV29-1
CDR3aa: CSGGHQNTEAFF

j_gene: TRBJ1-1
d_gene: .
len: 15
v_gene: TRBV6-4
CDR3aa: CASSDSRDGNTEAFF

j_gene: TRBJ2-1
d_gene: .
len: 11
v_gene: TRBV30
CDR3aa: CAWSVLSEQFF

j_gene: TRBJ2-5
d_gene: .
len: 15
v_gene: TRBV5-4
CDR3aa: CASSFKTGVQETQYF

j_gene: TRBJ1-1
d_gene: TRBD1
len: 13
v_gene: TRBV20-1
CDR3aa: CSARPPGDREAFF

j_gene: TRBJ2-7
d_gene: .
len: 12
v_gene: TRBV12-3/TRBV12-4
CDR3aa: CASSIRPDEQYF

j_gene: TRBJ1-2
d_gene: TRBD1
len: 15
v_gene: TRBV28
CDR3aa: CASSRQGIFNYGYTF

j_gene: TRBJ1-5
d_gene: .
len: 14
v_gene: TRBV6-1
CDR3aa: CASSVQRSNQPQHF

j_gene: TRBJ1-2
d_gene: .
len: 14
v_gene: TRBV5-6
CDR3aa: CASSLPGGMRGYTF

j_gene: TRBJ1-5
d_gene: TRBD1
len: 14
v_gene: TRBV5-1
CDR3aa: CASSLRQGAQPQHF